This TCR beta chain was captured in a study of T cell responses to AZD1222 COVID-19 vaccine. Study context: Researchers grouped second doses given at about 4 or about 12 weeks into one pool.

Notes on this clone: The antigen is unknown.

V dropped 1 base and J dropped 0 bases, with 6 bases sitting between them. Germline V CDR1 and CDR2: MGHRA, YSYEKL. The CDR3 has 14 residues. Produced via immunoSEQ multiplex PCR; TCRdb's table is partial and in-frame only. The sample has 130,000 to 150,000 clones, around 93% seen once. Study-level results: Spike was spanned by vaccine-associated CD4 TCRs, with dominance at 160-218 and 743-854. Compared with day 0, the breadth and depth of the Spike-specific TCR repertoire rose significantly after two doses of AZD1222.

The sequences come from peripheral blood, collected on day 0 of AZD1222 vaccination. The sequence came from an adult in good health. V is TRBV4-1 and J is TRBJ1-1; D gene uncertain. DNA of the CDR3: TGCGCCAGCAGCCAAGTCTCAGTGAACACTGAAGCTTTCTTT. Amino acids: CASSQVSVNTEAFF.